One sample yielded the 24 T cell receptor beta chains listed below, sequenced in a study of control samples from healthy donors and cancer patients. The assay was immunoSEQ multiplex PCR, and TCRdb's table has in-frame clones only and misses some. Of 90,000 to 95,000 clones in the sample, approximately 86% were seen once. What was sequenced was blood. These receptors were obtained from a man aged 25-40 years in good health.

This clone was observed a single time. The rearrangement links TRBV19 to TRBJ1-4, with 12 bases fitting TRBD1. This CDR3 comprises 18 residues. V lost 4 bases and J lost 4; bases outside the gene matches: 10. CDR1 is LNHDA, CDR2 SQIVND, per germline (reference sequence). The CDR3 DNA follows: TGTGCCAGTAGTAAGAGGAGGGGACAGGGGGCTAGTAATGAAAAACTGTTTTTT. It encodes CASSKRRGQGASNEKLFF.

The chain joins TRBV5-1 to TRBJ2-1; D might be TRBD1 (5 bases). V was clipped by 0 bases and J by 7 bases, with 11 bases between them. This CDR3 has 14 residues. Germline lookup yields CDR1 SGHRS and CDR2 YFSETQ. CDR3: CASSLGVRQNEQFF. The CDR3 nucleotides read TGCGCCAGCAGCTTGGGGGTCCGACAGAATGAGCAGTTCTTC.

This chain uses TRBV6-5 with TRBJ2-1; D is uncertain. This CDR3 has 15 residues. Germline loops: CDR1 MNHEY, CDR2 SVGAGI. Trimming took 4 bases from V and 5 from J, leaving 15 bases between them. The CDR3: CASSSPASGDNEQFF. The CDR3 DNA sequence: TGTGCCAGCAGTTCCCCCGCATCCGGCGACAATGAGCAGTTCTTC.

V usage is TRBV19 and J usage is TRBJ2-2; D possibly corresponds to TRBD2 (7 bases). The CDR3 is made up of 12 amino acids. The V gene's germline CDR1 is LNHDA and CDR2 SQIVND (reference sequence). Trimming pared 8 bases from V and 7 bases from J, leaving 11 bases between. DNA of the CDR3: TGTGCCAGTGGGGGGGGCTTCGGGGAGCTGTTTTTT. This translates into CASGGGFGELFF.

V gene TRBV11-2 combines with J gene TRBJ1-1; D uncertain. Germline V gene lookup returns CDR1 SGHAT and CDR2 FQNNGV. The V end was cut by 1 base, the J end by 0 bases, with 18 bases between. This CDR3 region has 18 residues. CDR3 protein: CASSLAYRRRAMNTEAFF. DNA of the CDR3: TGTGCCAGCAGCTTAGCGTACAGACGTAGGGCAATGAACACTGAAGCTTTCTTT.

This chain uses TRBV27 with TRBJ2-7; D is ambiguous. Germline V gene data show CDR1 as MNHEY and CDR2 as SMNVEV (reference sequence). V was cut by 5 bases and J by 7 bases, with 12 bases left in between. The CDR3 loop spans 12 amino acids. DNA of the CDR3: TGTGCCAGCAGTCCGACCGAGTCTGAGCAGTACTTC. Translated: CASSPTESEQYF.

This clone was seen a handful of times. This chain uses TRBV6-5 with TRBJ2-7; 7 bases agree with TRBD1. The CDR3 is made up of 12 amino acids. Losses at the gene ends were 5 bases for V and 6 bases for J; bases not matched to a gene: 4. Germline V gene sequence: CDR1 MNHEY, CDR2 SVGAGI. The chain's CDR3 is CASSRQGFEQYF. CDR3 coding DNA: TGTGCCAGCAGTCGACAGGGTTTCGAGCAGTACTTC.

The sample holds a few counts of this clone. The chain is built from TRBV11-3 and TRBJ2-7; D uncertain. CDR1 is SGHNT and CDR2 is YENEEA in the germline V gene. The CDR3 has 11 amino acids. V lost 1 base, J lost 5 bases, and 3 bases lay in between. The CDR3 nucleotides are TGTGCCAGCAGCTTAGGGGACGAGCAGTACTTC. Residues: CASSLGDEQYF.

The rearrangement links TRBV9 to TRBJ2-1, with D perhaps matching TRBD2 (5 bases). The germline gives CDR1 SGDLS, CDR2 YYNGEE. Trimming left V 4 bases short and J 0 bases short, with 17 bases between. CDR3 length: 17 residues. CDR3: CASSSITTRYSYNEQFF. The CDR3 DNA is TGTGCCAGCAGCTCTATCACAACTAGATACTCCTACAATGAGCAGTTCTTC. The variable domain in full, with the rest retrieved from reference TRBV9 and TRBJ2-1, is DSGVTQTPKHLITATGQRVTLRCSPRSGDLSVYWYQQSLDQGLQFLIQYYNGEERAKGNILERFSAQQFPDLHSELNLSSLELGDSALYFCASSSITTRYSYNEQFFGPGTRLTVL.

The rearrangement joins TRBV5-6 to TRBJ1-1; a possible D gene is TRBD1 (6 bases). Germline V CDR1 and CDR2: SGHDT, YYEEEE. CDR3 length: 16 amino acids. The V end lost 2 bases, the J end lost 0 bases, and 14 bases lay between the germline ends. CDR3 DNA: TGTGCCAGCAGCTTTAGAACAGGGATCATGAACACTGAAGCTTTCTTT. It specifies CASSFRTGIMNTEAFF.

This clone has a handful of counts. The genes are TRBV6-2 or TRBV6-3 and TRBJ1-6; D is ambiguous. Germline CDR1 reads MNHEY; CDR2 reads SVGEGT. V lost 4 bases and J lost 7, with 14 bases in between. This CDR3 spans 15 amino acids. CDR3 in DNA: TGTGCCAGCAGTTCTCTCGGACTCCAAAATTCACCCCTCCACTTT. Translated, it gives CASSSLGLQNSPLHF.

This clone was seen a handful of times. Other DNA sequences in the same sample also yield this CDR3. The genes are TRBV28 and TRBJ1-4, with unresolved D. Per the germline V gene, CDR1 is MDHEN and CDR2 is SYDVKM. Deletions cut 5 bases from V and 3 bases from J, with 7 bases between. This CDR3 is built from 13 residues. CDR3 sequence: CASSGGANEKLFF. Here the CDR3 DNA reads TGTGCCAGCAGTGGTGGGGCTAATGAAAAACTGTTTTTT.

This rearrangement joins TRBV30 to TRBJ2-1, with 7 positions matching TRBD2. This CDR3 has 17 residues. Germline V lookup: CDR1 GTSNPN, CDR2 SVGIG (reference sequence). V shed 0 bases and J 2 bases; nucleotides not matched to a gene: 10. For the CDR3, the DNA is TGTGCCTGGAGTGTAACCCCTAGCGGCCTTACCTACAATGAGCAGTTCTTC. As protein: CAWSVTPSGLTYNEQFF. Full variable domain (remainder filled in from reference TRBV30 and TRBJ2-1): SQTIHQWPATLVQPVGSPLSLECTVEGTSNPNLYWYRQAAGRGLQLLFYSVGIGQISSEVPQNLSASRPQDRQFILSSKKLLLSDSGFYLCAWSVTPSGLTYNEQFFGPGTRLTVL.

This clone was seen only once. This chain links TRBV18 with TRBJ2-2; D could derive from TRBD1 or TRBD2 (6 bases each). Germline CDR1 and CDR2: KGHSH and LQKENI. This CDR3 has 16 residues. The V gene lost 5 bases and the J gene lost 4 bases, with 17 bases spanning the gap. The CDR3 DNA is TGTGCCAGCTCAGCACTGAGGGGGGAAAGCACCGGGGAGCTGTTTTTT. Its protein is CASSALRGESTGELFF.

This chain joins TRBV2 and TRBJ2-7; TRBD2 agrees at 13 bases. The CDR3 covers 15 residues. CDR1 and CDR2 (germline): SNHLY, FYNNEI. V shed 6 bases, J shed 4 bases, and the junction held 6 bases outside the gene matches. The CDR3: CASRQGTSGAYEQYF. The DNA of the CDR3 is TGTGCCAGCAGACAGGGGACTAGCGGGGCTTACGAGCAGTACTTC. Drawing the rest from reference TRBV2 and TRBJ2-7, the complete variable domain is EPEVTQTPSHQVTQMGQEVILRCVPISNHLYFYWYRQILGQKVEFLVSFYNNEISEKSEIFDDQFSVERPDGSNFTLKIRSTKLEDSAMYFCASRQGTSGAYEQYFGPGTRLTVT.

The CDR3 DNA reads as TGTGCCAGCAGCACGGGACAGGGGGCGAACGAGCAGTACTTC. It translates to CASSTGQGANEQYF. The J gene is TRBJ2-7, the V gene TRBV28; 12 bases match TRBD1. Germline V lookup: CDR1 MDHEN, CDR2 SYDVKM. This CDR3 is built from 14 residues. The trim removed 6 bases at V and 5 bases at J, leaving 5 bases unmatched.

The CDR3, as DNA: TGTGCCATCAGTGAAGGTCTTAATTCACCCCTCCACTTT. This codes for CAISEGLNSPLHF. This chain links TRBV10-3 with TRBJ1-6; no clear D. Germline CDR1 and CDR2: ENHRY and SYGVKD. The CDR3 length is 13 residues. The germline V and J ends were trimmed by 3 bases and 6 bases, with 6 bases remaining between them.

The count of this clone is one. This chain connects TRBV4-2 to TRBJ2-4; 11 nucleotides line up with TRBD2. The V and J ends lost 0 bases and 6 bases, in that order; junction bases with no gene match: 13. The length of the CDR3 is 19 residues. The germline gives CDR1 LGHNA, CDR2 YNFKEQ. The CDR3 region has the DNA TGTGCCAGCAGCCAAGAAGAGGGAACTAGCGGGGGCCGGTCAAACATTCAGTACTTC. The encoded protein is CASSQEEGTSGGRSNIQYF.

The V call is TRBV27, the J call TRBJ2-7; the D gene is possibly TRBD2 (6 bases). The V and J ends lost 6 bases and 7 bases respectively, with 16 bases between them. The V gene's germline CDR1 is MNHEY and CDR2 SMNVEV (reference sequence). This CDR3 is built from 13 residues. CDR3 sequence reads: CASSSTRIGEQYF. In nucleotides, the CDR3 is TGTGCCAGCAGCTCGACTAGGATTGGAGAGCAGTACTTC.

The chain recombines TRBV29-1 with TRBJ1-2; D gene unclear. Germline CDR1 reads SQVTM; CDR2 reads ANQGSEA. Trimming took 0 bases from V and 7 from J, leaving 6 bases between them. The CDR3 length is 11 residues. CDR3 sequence reads: CSVEDVGGYTF. The DNA of the CDR3 is TGCAGCGTTGAAGACGTTGGTGGCTACACCTTC.

The chain links TRBV28 to TRBJ2-7; tentatively, D is TRBD1 or TRBD2 (7 bases each). This CDR3 comprises 16 residues. Trimming took 2 bases from V and 2 from J, leaving 16 bases between them. The germline CDR1 and CDR2 sequences are MDHEN and SYDVKM. The CDR3 reads CASSLVFAGGAYEQYF. CDR3 nucleotides: TGTGCCAGCAGTTTAGTCTTCGCAGGGGGGGCCTACGAGCAGTACTTC.

This clone was seen only once. The genes are TRBV14 and TRBJ2-7; a weak D match, TRBD1 (6 bases). Germline CDR1 is SGHDN and CDR2 is FVKESK. The germline V and J ends were trimmed by 5 bases and 3 bases, with 20 bases remaining between them. CDR3 length: 16 amino acids. This CDR3 is CASSAQPGHEVYEQYF. For the CDR3, the DNA is TGTGCCAGCAGCGCCCAACCGGGACATGAGGTCTACGAGCAGTACTTC.

This clone was recorded a few times. V usage is TRBV5-1 and J usage is TRBJ1-3; D ambiguous. The CDR3 runs 16 residues. With 5 bases removed from V and 0 bases from J, the gap between germline ends came to 15 bases. Germline V gene sequence: CDR1 SGHRS, CDR2 YFSETQ. CDR3 region: CASRLDGRDSGNTIYF. CDR3 DNA: TGCGCCAGCAGACTGGACGGTCGCGACTCTGGAAACACCATATATTTT. Drawing the rest from reference TRBV5-1 and TRBJ1-3, the complete variable domain is KAGVTQTPRYLIKTRGQQVTLSCSPISGHRSVSWYQQTPGQGLQFLFEYFSETQRNKGNFPGRFSGRQFSNSRSEMNVSTLELGDSALYLCASRLDGRDSGNTIYFGEGSWLTVV.

This clone was detected only a few times. V is TRBV3-1 (or the pseudogene TRBV3-2) and J is TRBJ2-7; D not certain. V was pared by 2 bases and J by 3 bases, with 8 bases between. The CDR3 runs to 13 residues. Germline-derived CDR1 and CDR2 are LGHDT and YNNKEL (reference sequence). This CDR3 reads CASSQNLVYEQYF. CDR3 sequence (DNA): TGTGCCAGCAGCCAAAACTTGGTCTACGAGCAGTACTTC.